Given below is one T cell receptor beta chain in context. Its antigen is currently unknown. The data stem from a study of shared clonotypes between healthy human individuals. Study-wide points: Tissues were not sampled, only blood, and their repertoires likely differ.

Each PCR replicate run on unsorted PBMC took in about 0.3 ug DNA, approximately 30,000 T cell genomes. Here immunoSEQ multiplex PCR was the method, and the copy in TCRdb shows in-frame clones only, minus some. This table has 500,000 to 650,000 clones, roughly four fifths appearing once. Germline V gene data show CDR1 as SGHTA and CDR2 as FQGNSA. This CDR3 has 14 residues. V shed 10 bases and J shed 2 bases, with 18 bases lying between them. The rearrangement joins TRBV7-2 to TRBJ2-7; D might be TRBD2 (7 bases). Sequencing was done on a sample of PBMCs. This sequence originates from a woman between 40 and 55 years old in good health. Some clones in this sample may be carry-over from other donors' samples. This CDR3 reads CATGPAGATYEQYF. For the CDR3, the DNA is TGTGCCACCGGGCCGGCGGGGGCCACCTACGAGCAGTACTTC.